This passage covers 21 T cell receptor beta chains from one sample sequenced in a study of radiation and T cells in renal cell carcinoma. Specified time point: baseline pretreatment blood. Sample treatment: 15 Gy SBRT to primary tumor, nephrectomy 4 weeks later. Produced via immunoSEQ multiplex PCR; TCRdb's table is partial and in-frame only. The sample holds some 95,000 clones, 86% seen once. The material sequenced was blood, taken from a patient whose treatment included radiotherapy and nephrectomy. All receptors derive from a man aged 45-65 years with renal cell carcinoma.

This chain connects TRBV18 to TRBJ2-2; TRBD2 matches at 9 bases. The CDR3 spans 16 residues. The germline gives CDR1 KGHSH, CDR2 LQKENI. Unmatched junction bases numbered 0, after V lost 0 bases and J lost 1 base. In DNA form, the CDR3 reads TGTGCCAGCTCACCACCTAGCGGGAGGAACACCGGGGAGCTGTTTTTT. Its protein is CASSPPSGRNTGELFF.

The V gene is TRBV9, the J gene TRBJ2-1; TRBD2 is a possible D gene (6 bases). Germline assignment: CDR1 SGDLS and CDR2 YYNGEE. The CDR3 runs to 13 residues. The V end lost 4 bases, the J end lost 7 bases, and 12 bases lay between the germline ends. The CDR3 here is CASSPRDWNEQFF. As DNA, the CDR3 is TGTGCCAGCAGCCCCCGGGACTGGAATGAGCAGTTCTTC.

The chain joins TRBV27 to TRBJ2-1, with D hard to call. Germline V gene sequence: CDR1 MNHEY, CDR2 SMNVEV (reference sequence). Trimming left V 3 bases short and J 2 bases short, with 5 bases between. The CDR3 totals 13 residues. CDR3 residues: CASSFAAYNEQFF. DNA of the CDR3: TGTGCCAGCAGTTTCGCAGCCTACAATGAGCAGTTCTTC.

This rearrangement joins TRBV7-2 to TRBJ1-5; tentatively, D is TRBD1 (5 bases). This CDR3 is 14 amino acids long. Germline assignment: CDR1 SGHTA and CDR2 FQGNSA. Trimming pared 5 bases from V and 10 bases from J, leaving 18 bases between. The CDR3, as DNA: TGTGCCAGCAGCCTAACAGGTTCTGTTGTCCCCCAGCATTTT. Translated: CASSLTGSVVPQHF.

About this clone: An end of the junction does not agree with germline; a read error may underlie this. This chain joins TRBV7-9 and TRBJ1-6; the D gene is possibly TRBD1 (5 bases). The CDR3 length is 13 residues. Germline V gives CDR1 SEHNR, CDR2 FQNEAQ (reference sequence). As DNA, the CDR3 is TGTGCCAGCAGCTTGACAGATAACTCACCCCTCCACTTT. It codes for CASSLTDNSPLHF.

About this clone: Other nucleotide sequences from this sample produce the same CDR3. The V gene is TRBV6-5, the J gene TRBJ1-2; 7 bases fit TRBD1. The CDR3 covers 13 residues. Germline trimming cut 2 bases from V and 7 bases from J; bases unmatched to any gene: 4. Germline V gene lookup returns CDR1 MNHEY and CDR2 SVGAGI. The DNA of the CDR3 is TGTGCCAGCAGTTACGAGGGGGCCAGTGGCTACACCTTC. Translated, it gives CASSYEGASGYTF.

This chain connects TRBV7-2 to TRBJ2-1, with TRBD2 matching over 12 bases. Trimming cost V 5 bases and J 10 bases; bases outside gene matches: 18. This CDR3 spans 18 amino acids. Germline CDR1 reads SGHTA; CDR2 reads FQGNSA. The CDR3 coding sequence is TGTGCCAGCAGCATAACGGGACTAGCGGGTTGGGCGAAGGGGGAGCAGTTCTTC. This gives the protein CASSITGLAGWAKGEQFF.

The chain joins TRBV29-1 to TRBJ1-1, with D possibly being TRBD1 (6 bases). Per germline, CDR1 SQVTM and CDR2 ANQGSEA. This CDR3 comprises 12 residues. V lost 7 bases to trimming and J lost 5 bases, with 14 bases between them. The CDR3: CSGGGVWTEAFF. Written as DNA, the CDR3 is TGCAGCGGAGGGGGAGTTTGGACTGAAGCTTTCTTT.

The chain couples TRBV6-1 to TRBJ2-7; 7 bases fit TRBD1. CDR3 length equals 14 residues. CDR1 MNHNS and CDR2 SASEGT come from the germline V gene. V was clipped by 8 bases and J by 3 bases; unmatched bases: 10. The CDR3 spells CASQKGTVIYEQYF. In DNA form, the CDR3 reads TGTGCCAGCCAAAAAGGGACAGTGATCTACGAGCAGTACTTC.

V and J are TRBV6-5 and TRBJ2-7; 7 bases line up with TRBD1. Trimming at V came to 7 bases and at J to 6 bases, leaving 15 bases not matched to a gene. CDR1 MNHEY and CDR2 SVGAGI come from the germline V gene. This CDR3 comprises 15 residues. CDR3 sequence (DNA): TGTGCCAGCACCCAGGGGGACACTCTCTCCGGCGAGCAGTACTTC. Translating gives CASTQGDTLSGEQYF.

Concerning this clone: This is likely a read error, given that the CDR3 carries no conserved phenylalanine or tryptophan at its end. It is unclear where the CDR3 begins or ends on the DNA, so no DNA is shown, and the CDR3 is as TCRdb lists it. This chain joins TRBV21-1 and TRBJ2-7; the table's D call, TRBD1, was not checked against the DNA. TRBV21-1 is a pseudogene segment. The CDR3 is 16 amino acids long, termini counted. The CDR3: CASSKALWGQPQYRIS.

In DNA form, the CDR3 reads TGTGCCAGCAGCCCACGACAGATACAAGAGACCCAGTACTTC. Amino acid sequence: CASSPRQIQETQYF. The chain joins TRBV6-6 to TRBJ2-5; D might be TRBD1 (5 bases). This CDR3 is 14 amino acids long. Trimming left V 6 bases short and J 2 bases short, with 13 bases between. Germline lookup yields CDR1 MNHNY and CDR2 SVGAGI (reference sequence).

The chain is built from TRBV2 and TRBJ2-2, with D possibly called TRBD1 or TRBD2 (6 bases each). Trimming took 3 bases from V and 5 from J, leaving 13 bases between them. Germline CDR1 reads SNHLY; CDR2 reads FYNNEI. CDR3 length: 15 residues. The CDR3 is CASSDLRGATGELFF. Written as DNA, the CDR3 is TGTGCCAGCAGTGATCTAAGGGGGGCAACCGGGGAGCTGTTTTTT.

The count of this clone is one. The V gene is TRBV7-8, the J gene TRBJ2-7; D remains unclear. The V and J ends lost 3 bases and 2 bases respectively, with 14 bases between them. Germline V gene lookup returns CDR1 SGHVS and CDR2 FQNEAQ. This CDR3 spans 15 amino acids. CDR3 region: CASSFDTTGAYEQYF. DNA of the CDR3: TGTGCCAGCAGCTTCGACACCACTGGGGCCTACGAGCAGTACTTC.

This chain connects TRBV5-3 to TRBJ1-4; D possibly corresponds to TRBD1 (6 bases). TRBV5-3 is designated an ORF whose function remains uncertain. There are 14 residues in the CDR3. Trimming pared 6 bases from V and 4 bases from J, leaving 13 bases between. The chain's CDR3 is CARTLGHFNEKLFF. The CDR3 DNA reads TGTGCCAGAACCCTGGGACACTTTAATGAAAAACTGTTTTTT.

The chain employs TRBV9 and TRBJ1-5; the D gene is possibly TRBD1 (6 bases). The CDR3 loop spans 15 amino acids. CDR1 and CDR2 from the germline V gene are SGDLS and YYNGEE. Trimming left V 3 bases short and J 3 bases short, with 13 bases between. DNA of the CDR3: TGTGCCAGCAGCGCGACAGGCGGGGACAATCAGCCCCAGCATTTT. Its protein product is CASSATGGDNQPQHF.

This rearrangement joins TRBV29-1 to TRBJ2-7; 7 bases align to TRBD1. Germline V gene sequence: CDR1 SQVTM, CDR2 ANQGSEA. The V segment lost 4 bases and the J segment 6 bases; nucleotides outside the gene matches: 6. This CDR3 contains 12 residues. The CDR3 loop reads CSVGGTVVEQYF. In DNA, the CDR3 is TGCAGCGTTGGAGGGACAGTAGTCGAGCAGTACTTC.

The V and J genes are TRBV5-4 and TRBJ1-2; D unresolved. This CDR3 has 14 amino acids. V lost 4 bases and J lost 5, with 15 bases in between. Germline V gives CDR1 SGHNT, CDR2 YYREEE (reference sequence). The CDR3 DNA reads as TGTGCCAGCAGCCGGGCGCAAGACCATTATGGCTACACCTTC. The encoded protein is CASSRAQDHYGYTF.

V usage is TRBV6-1 and J usage is TRBJ1-6; D is unresolved. CDR1 MNHNS and CDR2 SASEGT come from the germline V gene. The CDR3 covers 13 residues. Trimming removed 1 base at V and 8 bases at J, with 6 bases between. The CDR3 spells CASSEVYYSPLHF. The DNA for the CDR3 is TGTGCCAGCAGTGAAGTTTATTATTCACCCCTCCACTTT.

The gene calls are TRBV6-6 and TRBJ2-3, with TRBD2 matching 8 bases. The germline CDR1 and CDR2 sequences are MNHNY and SVGAGI (reference sequence). Trimming at V came to 6 bases and at J to 3 bases, leaving 5 bases not matched to a gene. CDR3 length equals 14 residues. In DNA, the CDR3 is TGTGCCAGCAGCCGCGGGGGGAAGACAGATACGCAGTATTTT. Translated, it gives CASSRGGKTDTQYF.

The chain uses TRBV7-2 and TRBJ2-4; 8 positions agree with TRBD1. The CDR3 totals 15 residues. Germline values: CDR1 SGHTA, CDR2 FQGNSA. J gave up 5 bases and V 3 bases, and 6 bases lay outside the gene matches. As DNA, the CDR3 is TGTGCCAGCAGCTTTGTCGGACAGGGAGAAAACATTCAGTACTTC. Its translation: CASSFVGQGENIQYF.